This TCR beta chain was found in a study of CD8+ T cells in alopecia areata (dated by TCRdb to 2017 to 2018). Broadly, across the study: Treated patients were enrolled in an open-label pilot trial of oral tofacitinib at 5 to 10 mg twice daily for moderate-to-severe alopecia areata. Patients stayed on tofacitinib for 6 to 18 months and then had 6 months of follow-up off drug so that delayed response and recurrence could be assessed. The SALT score, which quantifies the percentage of affected scalp surface area, was used to measure disease severity in treated patients. To study T cell clonal expansion in alopecia areata, the researchers applied high-throughput TCRbeta sequencing to both the C3H/HeJ mouse model and human patients. Human TCRbeta sequencing covered scalp tissue and sorted CD4+ and CD8+ peripheral blood T cells from patchy and totalis/universalis alopecia areata patients and healthy controls. Patients on tofacitinib were biopsied at baseline and after 4 and 24 weeks of treatment, and several of the patients also had a later scalp biopsy. Scalp clonality was compared among normal scalp (n=4), patchy alopecia areata scalp (n=8), and alopecia totalis/universalis scalp (n=8). RNA was obtained with the PAXgene miRNA kit for fixed scalp, the miRNeasy kit for PBMCs, and the RNeasy kit for mouse skin. TCRbeta CDR3 regions were amplified by immunoSEQ multiplex PCR with 35 Vbeta forward and 13 Jbeta reverse primers.

The library was generated by the immunoSEQ multiplex PCR assay. For TCR sequencing, RNA was extracted from every sample and reverse transcribed into cDNA to serve as template. SuperScript III was used to make first-strand cDNA, primed with a 2:1 mix of oligo-dT and random hexamers. A synthetic immune receptor repertoire was used to measure amplification bias, and any remaining bias was corrected computationally. The authors' analysis ran thus. Raw reads were preprocessed to remove errors, and CDR3 was defined by IMGT conventions from the conserved cysteine to phenylalanine. Clonality was computed by normalizing Shannon entropy by log2 of the number of productive unique TCRs and subtracting the result from 1. CD4 or CD8 identity of scalp clones was inferred by cross-referencing scalp TCRbeta sequences with sorted blood CD4 and CD8 repertoires. The table was pulled from immuneACCESS by TCRdb, which kept in-frame rearrangements only. Such tables lose some clones; where checked, under half of the loss comes from unresolved V genes, and the rest has no known cause. That table gives V, J and clone size, and the DNA gave D and trimming. The sample data list under 150,000 clones, and roughly 80% of these were observed just once. The leading ten clones occupy about 25% of the sample.

The time point label, read with the paper, signifies: more than three weeks on oral tofacitinib. In the paper's terms, the treatment or condition label means: oral pan-JAK inhibitor, 5-10 mg twice daily. Lesional scalp punch biopsies and peripheral blood were obtained from alopecia areata patients. PBMCs were isolated by density centrifugation and stained for CD3, CD4 and CD8, and CD4+ and CD8+ T cells were sorted on a FACSAria. In the case of this clone: Its antigen is still unknown. No base quality information exists; no much larger clone differs at one position.

Study-level results and caveats: Compared with mice, TCR sequences shared between patients were less clear, possibly partly because of HLA diversity across the patient population. Lesional scalp, especially in alopecia totalis/universalis, showed higher clonality and more expanded CD8+ clones than normal scalp, suggesting antigenic drive. Tofacitinib significantly decreased scalp clonality and the number of expanded CD8+ clones among the top 100 scalp clones. During tofacitinib treatment, many expanded lesional clones remained in scalp and blood, and this persistence may partly explain relapse after treatment is stopped. The treated cohort was small, with a single nonresponder, so links between baseline CD8+ expansion and response need larger studies. Scalp TCR repertoire analysis is complicated because resident alphabeta T cells in normal human skin are also sequenced, whereas mouse skin is dominated by gammadelta T cells.

V is pruned by 7 bases and J by 0 bases, leaving 10 bases of the junction without a gene match. There are 16 amino acids in the CDR3, from cysteine to phenylalanine inclusive. Only the CDR3 portion is preserved as DNA: 48 bases, with reading frame beginning at the first base. The CDR1 and CDR2 encoded by the germline V gene (reference sequence) are MNHEY and SMNVEV. The chain links TRBV27 with TRBJ2-3; 7 middle bases align to TRBD2. Source: CD8+ T cells sorted from blood, taken at week 4, from a patient treated with tofacitinib. This sequence originates from a human donor with alopecia areata. This receptor carries the CDR3 CASTARGSFSTDTQYF. The nucleotide sequence is given as TGTGCCAGCACCGCGCGGGGGTCTTTTAGCACAGATACGCAGTATTTT.